Described below is a single T cell receptor (beta chain) sequence and its context. Its antigen specificity is not known. No clone much larger than this one lies a single base away; base qualities are absent. TCR CDR3 regions were amplified from genomic DNA by multiplex PCR using the deep immunoSEQ assay. Extracted genomic DNA from each cell subset was distributed evenly across all wells of several immunoSEQ 96-well plates, and each plate was treated as a replicate. Each replicate PCR for sorted subsets received around 0.2 ug genomic DNA, equal to roughly 29,000 T cell genomes. Purified libraries were measured with a Qubit 3.0 fluorometer, size-checked on a Bioanalyzer 2100, and measured again with the KAPA Library Quantification kit. A separate single-read 150-cycle Illumina NextSeq 550 flow cell was used to sequence each immunoSEQ 96-well plate. Per the source publication's procedure: The immunoSEQ output contained only junctional sequences without quality scores, so filtering could not match that applied to full-length reads. To assign V/J genes and CDR3, sequences were annotated using PyIR, a Python wrapper for IgBLAST v1.9, with IMGT germline references. Any read was removed if the V/J assignment was weak (E-value above 1e-6), the CDR3 was missing, or the read contained stop codons, out-of-frame junctions, or ambiguous translated residues. A V3J clonotype was defined by an identical inferred V gene, J gene, and CDR3 amino acid sequence. Percentage overlap between repertoires was calculated by dividing the number of shared unique clonotypes by the size of the smaller repertoire. Repertoire richness was assessed with RTK rarefaction, the Chao1 estimator, and Recon v2.1 estimates of unobserved clonotypes. OLGA was used to compute generation probabilities for all TCRbeta clonotypes that the gDNA method yielded from a handful of donors. Drawn from immuneACCESS, this table holds only the in-frame rearrangements with V and J called that TCRdb kept. Clones are partly lost; checked studies trace under half to an unresolved V gene and leave the rest unexplained. The DNA was the basis for D and trimming; V, J and clone size are from that table. The sample table shows about 2.4 million clones, and more than 85% are seen once. The top ten clonotypes cover approximately 0.37% of the sample.

The sample originates from a study of shared clonotypes between healthy human individuals (dated by TCRdb to the early 2020s). Regarding the research as a whole: The cohort comprised a couple of women and a few men aged 18 to 49 years. Per donor, three plates each were used for CD4 naive and CD4 memory, two for CD8 naive, and one for CD8 memory. The study deeply sequenced blood TCR repertoires of about five healthy adults to estimate repertoire size and the extent of clonotype sharing between individuals. To increase sequencing depth and limit assay-specific biases, TCR repertoire library preparation and sequencing were carried out by different laboratories using diverse techniques. Each donor's leukapheresis produced roughly between roughly 0.9 and 9 billion PBMCs.

Healthy HIV-negative adults with no recently reported acute infections or vaccinations were included as donors. Every donor was a Caucasian adult living in Nashville, Tennessee, USA. Magnetic negative selection was used to enrich CD4+ T cells, after which naive cells were positively selected on CD45RA and the negative fraction became the memory subset. Blood was obtained by leukapheresis, after which PBMCs were separated by Ficoll-Histopaque density gradient centrifugation and cryopreserved in liquid nitrogen vapor phase. Analytical flow cytometry was used to check the purity and quantity of every magnetically sorted T cell population. Each sorted fraction had its genomic DNA isolated and then quantified by UV absorbance on a Nanodrop 2000c. What the research found in general, with its limitations: Naive subsets generally had larger estimated clonotype richness than memory subsets. Rarefaction of sorted-subset datasets indicated incomplete sequencing despite the large sequencing depth. Sampling was restricted to blood, and TCR repertoires in tissue are likely to differ from TCR repertoires in blood. Based on pairwise subsampling, the degree of clonotype sharing among donors was expected to be affected by sequencing depth. Approximately 4.8% of naive CD4, around 3.5% of naive CD8, 2.3% of memory CD4, and roughly 0.4% of memory CD8 clonotypes were shared across several donors. Clonotypes shared by all four sorted-subset donors showed higher generation probabilities than non-shared clonotypes. The genetic and exposure-history diversity represented was limited by the small number of donors.

V loses 6 bases at its end and J loses 2 bases; junction bases beyond the gene matches: 16. The CDR3 starts with the cysteine, ends with the phenylalanine, and has 19 residues. Kept here is only the CDR3 DNA, which spans 57 bases and is read in frame from base 1. CDR1 is given as MDHEN and CDR2 as SYDVKM, both from the germline V gene. Sequencing input: naive CD4+ T cells from PBMCs. What the cell subset or site label conveys for this sample: CD45RA+ positively selected. This receptor was identified in a man in his late teens or twenties in good health. Some clones in this sample may be carry-over from other donors' samples. The chain is made from TRBV28 and TRBJ2-5; 12 bases in between match TRBD2. The DNA reads TGTGCCAGCAGCCAACCTCTAGGGCTAGCGGGAGGGAGGCAAGAGACCCAGTACTTC. The resulting protein is CASSQPLGLAGGRQETQYF.